The rows below give T cell receptor beta chains drawn from one sample of a study of blood T cell repertoires in COVID-19. TCRdb's table, derived via immunoSEQ multiplex PCR, lists solely in-frame clones and lacks some. The sample lists roughly 80,000 clones, 80% occurring once. The sample comprised peripheral blood. The receptors derive from a man aged 55 to 70 with active or convalescent COVID-19. CDR3s include the opening cysteine and the closing phenylalanine or tryptophan. Each record gives: D gene, clone size, J gene, V gene, CDR3 DNA, CDR3 protein. D genes are given only for firm matches. Not all rows give a size; the values are once, few, many and, for expanded clones, a class.

NA NA TRBJ1-2 TRBV6-5 TGTGCCAGCAACAGCCCCAACTATGGCTACACCTTC CASNSPNYGYTF
NA NA TRBJ1-6 TRBV5-4 TGTGCCAGCAGCTTGGAAGGGGGGGCAGGGACGAATTCACCCCTCTACTTT CASSLEGGAGTNSPLYF
NA NA TRBJ1-6 TRBV15 TGTGCCACCAGCCCGCGGTCCTATAATTCACCCCTCCACTTT CATSPRSYNSPLHF
NA NA TRBJ2-7 TRBV7-6 TGTGCCAGCAGCTTAGTGGCGGGATCCTACGAGCAGTACTTC CASSLVAGSYEQYF
NA NA TRBJ1-5 TRBV9 TGTGCCAGCAGCGTAGATGGGGGGATCGTTCAGCCCCAGCATTTT CASSVDGGIVQPQHF
NA NA TRBJ2-1 TRBV9 TGTGCCAGCAGCGTAACCCGGTCAGAGCAGTTCTTC CASSVTRSEQFF
NA NA TRBJ2-7 TRBV9 TGTGCCAGCTCGACGGGGAGCGGCTCCAGAACTACCTACCAGTACTTC CASSTGSGSRTTYQYF
TRBD1 NA TRBJ1-3 TRBV6-6 TGTGCCAGCAGTTATGCGACAGGGGCAACGGGAAACACCATATATTTT CASSYATGATGNTIYF
NA NA TRBJ1-5 TRBV3-1/TRBV3-2 TGTGCCAGCAGCCAAGGGACACATAGCAATCAGCCCCAGCATTTT CASSQGTHSNQPQHF
TRBD1 NA TRBJ1-1 TRBV6-5 TGTGCCAGCAGTCCCGGGACAGGCCTCACTGAAGCTTTCTTT CASSPGTGLTEAFF
NA NA TRBJ1-4 TRBV19 TGTGCCAGTAGTAACCGGGGGTTAAGAGAAAAACTGTTTTTT CASSNRGLREKLFF
NA few TRBJ2-5 TRBV19 TGTGCCAGTAGTATTTACTCCCCCGGGTATGGAAGCCAAGAGACCCAGTACTTC CASSIYSPGYGSQETQYF
NA NA TRBJ1-4 TRBV23-1 TGCGCCAGCAGTCAATGGCGGCCCCTTAATGAAAAACTGTTTTTT CASSQWRPLNEKLFF
TRBD1 NA TRBJ1-1 TRBV6-6 TGTGCCAGCACAGGGGGCACTGAAGCTTTCTTT CASTGGTEAFF
NA NA TRBJ2-1 TRBV3-1/TRBV3-2 TGTGCCAGCAGCGTCTTGGCTCCCATTTCCATCGACAATGAGCAGTTCTTC CASSVLAPISIDNEQFF
NA NA TRBJ2-1 TRBV6-6 TGTGCCAGCAGTCCCCTGAAGCGAACCTACAATGAGCAGTTCTTC CASSPLKRTYNEQFF
TRBD2 NA TRBJ2-7 TRBV9 TGTGCCAGCAGCGTAGTAGGGGCTAGCGGCCCCTACGAGCAGTACTTC CASSVVGASGPYEQYF